The 31 T cell receptor beta chains below were found in one sample sequenced in a study of blood T cell repertoires in COVID-19. The method was immunoSEQ multiplex PCR; TCRdb's version includes in-frame clones alone and lacks a portion of them. Among fewer than 200,000 clones listed, approximately 85% were seen once. The sample comprised peripheral blood. The receptors here all came from a man aged 60 to 69 who had recovered from COVID-19.

The rearrangement joins TRBV5-4 to TRBJ2-1; D possibly corresponds to TRBD2 (6 bases). CDR3 size: 11 residues. V was trimmed by 9 bases and J by 9 bases, leaving 13 bases between them. Germline CDR1 and CDR2: SGHNT and YYREEE (reference sequence). Here the CDR3 reads CATSREAEQFF. CDR3 nucleotide sequence: TGTGCCACCTCAAGGGAGGCTGAGCAGTTCTTC.

The chain joins TRBV4-1 to TRBJ2-5; the match to TRBD2 covers 15 bases. Looked up from germline, CDR1 is MGHRA and CDR2 is YSYEKL. J gave up 5 bases and V 2 bases, and 6 bases lay outside the gene matches. The CDR3 runs 17 residues. The CDR3 DNA is TGCGCCAGCAGCCAACTCGGACTAGCGGGGGGGAGGGAGACCCAGTACTTC. Its translation is CASSQLGLAGGRETQYF.

The chain has TRBV19 and TRBJ1-5; 7 bases line up with TRBD1. This CDR3 is 15 amino acids long. Germline lookup yields CDR1 LNHDA and CDR2 SQIVND (reference sequence). V lost 6 bases, J lost 2 bases, and 7 bases stayed unmatched. CDR3 in DNA: TGTGCCAGTAGCCTTGGAGGGGGCGGCAATCAGCCCCAGCATTTT. As protein: CASSLGGGGNQPQHF.

To note about this clone: The junction does not match germline at one end; this may be a read error. The DNA of the CDR3 is TGTGCCAGCACTCGGGGACACCTTGACTACGGCTACACCTTC. Amino acids: CASTRGHLDYGYTF. This rearrangement joins TRBV2 to TRBJ1-2, with a possible D match to TRBD1 (6 bases). CDR3 length equals 14 residues. Germline CDR1 reads SNHLY; CDR2 reads FYNNEI.

V and J are TRBV30 and TRBJ2-1, with 14 positions matching TRBD2. The CDR3 is 18 residues long. Germline CDR1 GTSNPN, CDR2 SVGIG (reference sequence). V gave up 4 bases and J gave up 0 bases; unmatched junction bases: 8. In DNA, the CDR3 is TGTGCCTGGACAGGACTAGCGGGGGGCCAAAGCTCCTACAATGAGCAGTTCTTC. Protein product: CAWTGLAGGQSSYNEQFF. Looking up the rest from reference TRBV30 and TRBJ2-1 gives the full variable domain: SQTIHQWPATLVQPVGSPLSLECTVEGTSNPNLYWYRQAAGRGLQLLFYSVGIGQISSEVPQNLSASRPQDRQFILSSKKLLLSDSGFYLCAWTGLAGGQSSYNEQFFGPGTRLTVL.

The V gene is TRBV9, the J gene TRBJ1-2; 7 bases agree with TRBD1. CDR1 and CDR2 from the germline V gene are SGDLS and YYNGEE. The CDR3 covers 17 residues. V shed 3 bases and J 0 bases; nucleotides not matched to a gene: 11. In DNA form, the CDR3 reads TGTGCCAGCAGCGCGAGAGGGGGCGGGCTAACTAACTATGGCTACACCTTC. Its translation: CASSARGGGLTNYGYTF.

This sequence joins TRBV18 and TRBJ2-3; 7 bases align to TRBD1. The CDR3 runs to 14 residues. Germline lookup yields CDR1 KGHSH and CDR2 LQKENI. V lost 4 bases to trimming and J lost 4 bases; unmatched junction nucleotides: 5. This CDR3 reads CASSLGTESDTQYF. The DNA for the CDR3 is TGTGCCAGCTCACTCGGGACAGAGTCAGATACGCAGTATTTT.

V and J are TRBV15 and TRBJ2-7, with D possibly matching TRBD2 (6 bases). CDR1 LNHNV and CDR2 YYDKDF come from the germline V gene (reference sequence). The CDR3 has 14 residues. V was pared by 1 base and J by 2 bases, with 9 bases between. The CDR3 loop is CATSRATGAYEQYF. The CDR3 nucleotides read TGTGCCACCAGCAGAGCGACGGGGGCCTACGAGCAGTACTTC.

The chain joins TRBV7-3 to TRBJ2-1; 10 bases align to TRBD2. The J segment lost 4 bases and the V segment lost 5 bases, leaving 8 bases of the junction unmatched. Germline V gene sequence: CDR1 SGHTA, CDR2 FQGTGA. This CDR3 comprises 16 residues. CDR3 amino acids: CASSPSGLAEYNEQFF. The CDR3 DNA sequence: TGTGCCAGCAGCCCTTCAGGACTAGCGGAATACAATGAGCAGTTCTTC.

The chain is built from TRBV9 and TRBJ1-2; tentatively, D is TRBD1 (5 bases). Trimming shortened V by 0 bases and J by 2 bases, and 8 bases separated the two germline ends. Looked up from germline, CDR1 is SGDLS and CDR2 is YYNGEE. CDR3 length equals 14 residues. The CDR3 region is CASSVGDSNYGYTF. The CDR3 bases are TGTGCCAGCAGCGTAGGTGACAGCAACTATGGCTACACCTTC.

The V and J genes are TRBV30 and TRBJ1-1, with 9 positions matching TRBD1. This CDR3 spans 13 amino acids. V gave up 4 bases and J gave up 13 bases; unmatched junction bases: 13. Germline-derived CDR1 and CDR2 are GTSNPN and SVGIG (reference sequence). Written as DNA, the CDR3 is TGTGCCTGGACCGGGACAGGGTTGTCGGGGGATTTCTTT. Residues: CAWTGTGLSGDFF.

CDR3 coding DNA: TGCGCCAGCAGCCATCAGGGGTCGAACACTGAAGCTTTCTTT. It translates to CASSHQGSNTEAFF. The V call is TRBV4-1, the J call TRBJ1-1; TRBD1 is a possible D gene (6 bases). The CDR3 runs to 14 residues. The V gene's germline CDR1 is MGHRA and CDR2 YSYEKL. Trimming left V 3 bases short and J 1 base short, with 9 bases between.

This clone was detected a few times. The CDR3 is CATSAGVLVTGELFF. The CDR3 DNA follows: TGTGCCACCAGTGCAGGGGTTTTGGTCACCGGGGAGCTGTTTTTT. V and J are TRBV24-1 and TRBJ2-2; the D gene is possibly TRBD1 (6 bases). Germline-derived CDR1 and CDR2 are KGHDR and SFDVKD. This CDR3 spans 15 amino acids. The V end was cut by 5 bases, the J end by 4 bases, with 13 bases between.

Remarks on this clone: This CDR3 fails to terminate in the conserved phenylalanine or tryptophan, so it likely reflects a read error. The DNA is left out, because the CDR3 cannot be placed on it with certainty; the CDR3 is given as TCRdb lists it. The gene calls are TRBV5-6 and TRBJ1-4. Per germline, CDR1 SGHDT and CDR2 YYEEEE. 10 amino acids form the CDR3, both terminal residues included. CDR3 residues: CASSWGGSNV.

This clone has just one count. J is TRBJ2-7 and V is TRBV19; the match to TRBD1 covers 7 bases. CDR3 length: 14 residues. V gave up 8 bases and J gave up 5 bases; unmatched junction bases: 12. Germline V gives CDR1 LNHDA, CDR2 SQIVND (reference sequence). The CDR3 DNA sequence: TGTGCCAGTCGATCCAGGGGGAATATCCACGAGCAGTACTTC. This translates into CASRSRGNIHEQYF.

J is TRBJ2-5 and V is TRBV30; TRBD2 is a possible D gene (7 bases). CDR3 length: 14 residues. From germline, CDR1 is GTSNPN and CDR2 SVGIG (reference sequence). Trimming shortened V by 7 bases and J by 0 bases, and 15 bases separated the two germline ends. This chain's CDR3 is CASLGGGYQETQYF. DNA for the CDR3: TGTGCCTCCCTAGGGGGGGGGTACCAAGAGACCCAGTACTTC. Full variable domain (rest looked up from reference TRBV30 and TRBJ2-5): SQTIHQWPATLVQPVGSPLSLECTVEGTSNPNLYWYRQAAGRGLQLLFYSVGIGQISSEVPQNLSASRPQDRQFILSSKKLLLSDSGFYLCASLGGGYQETQYFGPGTRLLVL.

The chain employs TRBV5-5 and TRBJ1-3; D remains unclear. The CDR3 is 14 amino acids. Per the germline V gene, CDR1 is SGHKS and CDR2 is YYEKEE (reference sequence). V was clipped by 2 bases and J by 4 bases, with 10 bases between them. The CDR3 reads CASSFRVTGNTIYF. CDR3 DNA sequence: TGTGCCAGCAGCTTCCGGGTCACGGGAAACACCATATATTTT. Full variable domain (missing parts from reference TRBV5-5 and TRBJ1-3): DAGVTQSPTHLIKTRGQQVTLRCSPISGHKSVSWYQQVLGQGPQFIFQYYEKEERGRGNFPDRFSARQFPNYSSELNVNALLLGDSALYLCASSFRVTGNTIYFGEGSWLTVV.

This clone came up a few times. The chain combines TRBV9 with TRBJ2-1; 11 bases fit TRBD2. The CDR3 runs 15 residues. With V trimmed by 4 bases and J by 8 bases, 8 bases remained unmatched. In germline, CDR1 is SGDLS, CDR2 YYNGEE. The CDR3 nucleotides are TGTGCCAGCAGCTTTAGCGGGGGGGTTCTGGATGAGCAGTTCTTC. Its protein is CASSFSGGVLDEQFF.

CDR3 region: CASSYIRGGNLEQYF. Here the CDR3 DNA reads TGTGCCAGCAGTTACATACGGGGAGGGAACCTCGAGCAGTACTTC. V is TRBV6-5 and J is TRBJ2-7; 7 nucleotides align to TRBD2. Germline trimming cut 2 bases from V and 6 bases from J; bases unmatched to any gene: 10. The CDR3 extends over 15 amino acids. Germline CDR1 MNHEY, CDR2 SVGAGI.

The chain couples TRBV3-1 (or the pseudogene TRBV3-2) to TRBJ1-4, with D possibly TRBD1 on 5 matching bases. Per germline, CDR1 LGHDT and CDR2 YNNKEL (reference sequence). This CDR3 comprises 14 residues. Trimming took 2 bases from V and 8 from J, leaving 12 bases between them. The CDR3, as DNA: TGTGCCAGCAGCCAACGGGGACTTGGGGAAAAACTGTTTTTT. It yields the protein CASSQRGLGEKLFF.

V gene TRBV3-1 (or the pseudogene TRBV3-2) combines with J gene TRBJ2-7; no clear D gene. Trimming cost V 6 bases and J 0 bases, with 3 bases left between them. The CDR3 runs 11 residues. Per the germline V gene, CDR1 is LGHDT and CDR2 is YNNKEL (reference sequence). The CDR3 region is CASSYSYEQYF. CDR3 DNA sequence: TGTGCCAGCAGTTACTCCTACGAGCAGTACTTC.

The chain has TRBV4-2 and TRBJ2-5, with D maybe TRBD1 (6 bases). The CDR3 has 15 amino acids. Germline loops: CDR1 LGHNA, CDR2 YNFKEQ. The V gene lost 0 bases and the J gene lost 5 bases, with 13 bases spanning the gap. CDR3 nucleotides: TGTGCCAGCAGCCAAGAGGGTTTTAGGGGGGAGACCCAGTACTTC. This encodes CASSQEGFRGETQYF.

The chain has TRBV6-5 and TRBJ1-1; D perhaps matches TRBD1 (5 bases). The germline V gene encodes CDR1 MNHEY and CDR2 SVGAGI. Trimming removed 0 bases from V and 2 bases from J, with 13 bases in between. This CDR3 is built from 16 residues. The CDR3 DNA reads TGTGCCAGCAGTTACTCTCAGGGAAGGGGTAACACTGAAGCTTTCTTT. It encodes CASSYSQGRGNTEAFF.

The rearrangement joins TRBV10-3 to TRBJ1-2, with 7 bases matching TRBD1. Per germline, CDR1 ENHRY and CDR2 SYGVKD. There are 12 residues in the CDR3. Trimming at V came to 3 bases and at J to 13 bases, leaving 8 bases not matched to a gene. The DNA for the CDR3 is TGTGCCATCAGTGACAATGGACAGGTTTCCACCTTC. Translation gives CAISDNGQVSTF.

The V call is TRBV10-3, the J call TRBJ2-5; perhaps TRBD2 as D (5 bases). The ends were cut back, 5 bases at V and 5 bases at J, with 12 bases in the middle. This CDR3 spans 13 amino acids. Germline V gene lookup returns CDR1 ENHRY and CDR2 SYGVKD. The CDR3 DNA reads as TGTGCCATCAGTCGAGGGTCCCGGGAGACCCAGTACTTC. Translating gives CAISRGSRETQYF.

The rearrangement links TRBV5-8 to TRBJ1-2, with 7 positions matching TRBD1. Germline V gives CDR1 SGHTS, CDR2 YDEGEE. This CDR3 has 15 residues. The ends lost 4 bases at V and 5 bases at J; junction bases unmatched: 11. CDR3 sequence: CASSDLGTDDYGYTF. The CDR3 DNA reads TGTGCCAGCAGCGACCTCGGGACAGACGATTATGGCTACACCTTC. The complete variable domain, with remaining parts taken from reference TRBV5-8 and TRBJ1-2, reads EAGVTQSPTHLIKTRGQQATLRCSPISGHTSVYWYQQALGLGLQFLLWYDEGEERNRGNFPPRFSGRQFPNYSSELNVNALELEDSALYLCASSDLGTDDYGYTFGSGTRLTVV.

J is TRBJ2-1 and V is TRBV20-1; 13 bases line up with TRBD2. V lost 3 bases to trimming and J lost 0 bases; unmatched junction nucleotides: 17. In germline, CDR1 is DFQATT, CDR2 SNEGSKA (reference sequence). There are 21 residues in the CDR3. The CDR3, as DNA: TGCAGTGCTAGTGCCCCGGGACTAGCGGGGAGTTCCCGTGCCTCCTACAATGAGCAGTTCTTC. Protein: CSASAPGLAGSSRASYNEQFF.

The V call is TRBV30, the J call TRBJ2-5; D is perhaps TRBD2 (5 bases). Germline CDR1 and CDR2: GTSNPN and SVGIG (reference sequence). The CDR3 contains 14 residues. Between the trimmed V and J ends, which lost 2 bases and 5 bases, there was a span of 15 bases. CDR3 amino acids: CAWSLEDRRETQYF. In DNA form, the CDR3 reads TGTGCCTGGAGTCTGGAGGATCGGCGGGAGACCCAGTACTTC. The full variable domain, completed using reference TRBV30 and TRBJ2-5, is SQTIHQWPATLVQPVGSPLSLECTVEGTSNPNLYWYRQAAGRGLQLLFYSVGIGQISSEVPQNLSASRPQDRQFILSSKKLLLSDSGFYLCAWSLEDRRETQYFGPGTRLLVL.

Details on this clone: Mismatch with germline at one junction end may stem from a read error. This chain connects TRBV29-1 to TRBJ1-1; D gene ambiguous. This CDR3 spans 12 amino acids. CDR1 and CDR2 (germline): SQVTM, ANQGSEA. The CDR3 spells CSVENPETVAFF. As DNA, the CDR3 is TGCAGCGTTGAAAACCCGGAGACTGTAGCTTTCTTT.

The CDR3 reads CASSLHGGAYTQYF. The DNA of the CDR3 is TGTGCCAGCAGCTTACACGGGGGGGCATATACGCAGTATTTT. V and J are TRBV7-3 and TRBJ2-3; 8 positions match TRBD2. The CDR3 has 14 amino acids. V lost 2 bases, J lost 7 bases, and 5 bases stayed unmatched. Per germline, CDR1 SGHTA and CDR2 FQGTGA.

This clone was detected only once. The V call is TRBV9, the J call TRBJ1-2; 8 nucleotides agree with TRBD1. CDR1 and CDR2 (germline): SGDLS, YYNGEE. Trimming at V came to 4 bases and at J to 7 bases, leaving 12 bases not matched to a gene. This CDR3 spans 15 amino acids. This CDR3 is CASSPGFGQGGGYTF. The CDR3 nucleotides are TGTGCCAGCAGCCCTGGGTTCGGACAGGGAGGTGGCTACACCTTC.